The subject of this entry is one T cell receptor beta chain. The sample originates from a study of cytomegalovirus exposure and HLA in healthy donors. With 60 Vbeta and 13 Jbeta primers, the PCR was carried out. In the source study's methods: A follow-up analysis tallied 73 million or so unique TCR beta chains, roughly 11 million shared. Assay: immunoSEQ multiplex PCR; the TCRdb copy retains only in-frame clones and omits some. V and J calls and clone size are as listed in that table; D and trimming were resolved from the DNA. Here the sample spans 150,000 or so clones, around four fifths being singletons. V lost 3 bases, J lost 3 bases, and 11 bases stayed unmatched. The germline V gene has CDR1 GTSNPN and CDR2 SVGIG (reference sequence). The CDR3 totals 17 residues.

The source material was PBMCs. The V gene is TRBV30, the J gene TRBJ2-5, with 12 bases identical to TRBD2. The clonotype originates from a man between 25 and 39 years old in good health and CMV-seronegative. The CDR3 DNA sequence: TGTGCCTGGAGGGGGACAGTGAGACTAGCGGGGGAAGAGACCCAGTACTTC. As protein: CAWRGTVRLAGEETQYF.